Below, 32 T cell receptor beta chains from the same sample are listed, as sequenced in a study of monozygotic twins with inflammatory bowel disease. Using the 5' RACE reads, TCRdb records one entry per CDR3 protein without DNA. The table gives approximately 40,000 distinct CDR3 sequences; the top ten clones make up about 5% of it. Sequenced input: blood. These receptors originate from a human donor with ulcerative colitis or Crohn's disease, or a healthy co-twin of an affected twin (not recorded which).

CDR3 protein: CASRHPPYNEQFF. V and J are TRBV6-2 or TRBV6-3 and TRBJ2-1; TCRdb lists TRBD1, though no DNA is available to test this call. Germline V gene lookup returns CDR1 MNHEY and CDR2 SVGEGT. The CDR3 sequence is 13 residues long.

The V call is TRBV11-2, the J call TRBJ2-5. CDR1 SGHAT and CDR2 FQNNGV come from the germline V gene. The CDR3 covers 16 residues. The CDR3 sequence: CASSLGTEFGQETQYF.

The V gene is TRBV7-6, the J gene TRBJ2-7; the TCRdb D gene call, TRBD1, has no DNA to confirm it. The CDR3 extends over 16 amino acids. Germline V CDR1 and CDR2: SGHVS, FNYEAQ. CDR3 residues: CASSQLEGSISYEQYF.

The chain recombines TRBV4-1 with TRBJ2-1; the D call of TRBD1 rests on TCRdb alone, since no DNA is present to check it. Germline CDR1 reads MGHRA; CDR2 reads YSYEKL. CDR3 length: 16 residues. CDR3 in amino acids: CASSQDPSPHYNEQFF.

This chain joins TRBV5-1 and TRBJ2-1; the D gene TCRdb calls, TRBD1, cannot be checked with no DNA. CDR1 is SGHRS and CDR2 is YFSETQ in the germline V gene. The length of the CDR3 is 15 residues. This CDR3 is CASSLAVLGAGEQFF. The entire variable domain, with the rest obtained from reference TRBV5-1 and TRBJ2-1, is as follows: KAGVTQTPRYLIKTRGQQVTLSCSPISGHRSVSWYQQTPGQGLQFLFEYFSETQRNKGNFPGRFSGRQFSNSRSEMNVSTLELGDSALYLCASSLAVLGAGEQFFGPGTRLTVL.

V usage is TRBV10-3 and J usage is TRBJ2-3; no DNA is available, so the TRBD2 call from TCRdb remains unchecked. The CDR3 runs to 13 residues. CDR1 ENHRY and CDR2 SYGVKD come from the germline V gene. CDR3 sequence: CAIRLPAADTQYF.

The chain links TRBV10-1 to TRBJ2-1; the TCRdb D gene call, TRBD2, has no DNA to confirm it. Germline-derived CDR1 and CDR2 are WNHNN and SYGVQD (reference sequence). The CDR3 consists of 13 residues. This CDR3 is CASSASGGQQQFF.

The CDR3 reads CASSPSGTGNTIYF. The chain combines TRBV7-9 with TRBJ1-3. The CDR3 is 14 amino acids. Germline-derived CDR1 and CDR2 are SEHNR and FQNEAQ (reference sequence).

V gene TRBV30 combines with J gene TRBJ2-2. Germline V gene sequence: CDR1 GTSNPN, CDR2 SVGIG (reference sequence). The CDR3 consists of 14 residues. Here the CDR3 reads CAWTSTLGTGELFF. Based on the CDR3 plus reference TRBV30 and TRBJ2-2, the full variable domain is SQTIHQWPATLVQPVGSPLSLECTVEGTSNPNLYWYRQAAGRGLQLLFYSVGIGQISSEVPQNLSASRPQDRQFILSSKKLLLSDSGFYLCAWTSTLGTGELFFGEGSRLTVL.

J is TRBJ2-5 and V is TRBV5-5; TCRdb selects TRBD1, and the lack of DNA leaves this call unchecked. This CDR3 has 15 residues. Germline V gives CDR1 SGHKS, CDR2 YYEKEE (reference sequence). The CDR3 here is CASSLGTGSQETQYF.

The chain uses TRBV20-1 and TRBJ2-1; TCRdb proposes TRBD2, but this gene call is untestable without DNA. The CDR3 loop spans 14 amino acids. Germline V gene data show CDR1 as DFQATT and CDR2 as SNEGSKA (reference sequence). This CDR3 is CSANRLAKGPEQFF.

The chain carries TRBV9 and TRBJ2-7; TCRdb's D call of TRBD1 is untestable without DNA. This CDR3 spans 15 amino acids. CDR1 SGDLS and CDR2 YYNGEE come from the germline V gene. The CDR3 is CASSVDSPPSYEQYF. The whole variable domain, remainder taken from reference TRBV9 and TRBJ2-7, is DSGVTQTPKHLITATGQRVTLRCSPRSGDLSVYWYQQSLDQGLQFLIQYYNGEERAKGNILERFSAQQFPDLHSELNLSSLELGDSALYFCASSVDSPPSYEQYFGPGTRLTVT.

The chain has TRBV12-3 or TRBV12-4 and TRBJ2-1; TCRdb proposes TRBD1, but this gene call is untestable without DNA. The CDR3 is 15 residues long. CDR3 amino acids: CASSWGQGPYNEQFF.

J is TRBJ2-1 and V is TRBV5-1; TCRdb names TRBD1, which stays unverified in the absence of DNA. CDR1 and CDR2 from the germline V gene are SGHRS and YFSETQ. The CDR3 totals 14 residues. The chain's CDR3 is CASSLRGLDNEQFF. Together with reference TRBV5-1 and TRBJ2-1, the CDR3 gives the full variable domain: KAGVTQTPRYLIKTRGQQVTLSCSPISGHRSVSWYQQTPGQGLQFLFEYFSETQRNKGNFPGRFSGRQFSNSRSEMNVSTLELGDSALYLCASSLRGLDNEQFFGPGTRLTVL.

V gene TRBV5-1 combines with J gene TRBJ2-5. Germline-derived CDR1 and CDR2 are SGHRS and YFSETQ. The length of the CDR3 is 14 residues. The CDR3 here is CASRSRTLEETQYF.

This chain uses TRBV14 with TRBJ2-1; TCRdb returns TRBD2, unconfirmable since there is no DNA. From germline, CDR1 is SGHDN and CDR2 FVKESK. The CDR3 runs to 16 residues. CDR3 loop: CASSQVRSGRNAEQFF.

This chain links TRBV7-2 with TRBJ2-1; TCRdb designates TRBD1, a call that cannot be tested without DNA. The germline gives CDR1 SGHTA, CDR2 FQGNSA. CDR3 length: 14 residues. The CDR3 sequence is CASSADAGAYEQFF.

The rearrangement links TRBV5-1 to TRBJ1-2. Germline V gives CDR1 SGHRS, CDR2 YFSETQ. The CDR3 loop spans 13 amino acids. CDR3 region: CASTSQLGYGYTF. The full variable domain, in which reference TRBV5-1 and TRBJ1-2 provide the parts outside the CDR3, is KAGVTQTPRYLIKTRGQQVTLSCSPISGHRSVSWYQQTPGQGLQFLFEYFSETQRNKGNFPGRFSGRQFSNSRSEMNVSTLELGDSALYLCASTSQLGYGYTFGSGTRLTVV.

The CDR3 here is CASSDSWYRTGELFF. The chain joins TRBV6-1 to TRBJ2-2. Germline V gives CDR1 MNHNS, CDR2 SASEGT. The CDR3 spans 15 residues.

The rearrangement joins TRBV27 to TRBJ2-2; TCRdb picks TRBD2, but there is no DNA to check that call. Germline V gene lookup returns CDR1 MNHEY and CDR2 SMNVEV (reference sequence). The CDR3 runs to 12 residues. The CDR3 loop is CASGGRFGELFF.

The chain links TRBV12-3 or TRBV12-4 to TRBJ1-2; TCRdb picks TRBD1, but there is no DNA to check that call. The CDR3 contains 13 residues. The CDR3 protein is CASSPDSLAGYTF.

This chain links TRBV20-1 with TRBJ2-1; TCRdb outputs TRBD2, but without DNA this stays unchecked. This CDR3 contains 15 residues. Germline V gene data show CDR1 as DFQATT and CDR2 as SNEGSKA (reference sequence). This chain's CDR3 is CSGINGRVFDNEQFF.

J is TRBJ2-6 and V is TRBV11-2; the D call of TRBD1 rests on TCRdb alone, since no DNA is present to check it. The CDR3 has 19 amino acids. The germline gives CDR1 SGHAT, CDR2 FQNNGV. Here the CDR3 reads CASSLDQGAGQSGANVLTF.

This chain uses TRBV2 with TRBJ2-5; TCRdb indicates TRBD1, and absent DNA this call remains unverified. Germline-derived CDR1 and CDR2 are SNHLY and FYNNEI. The CDR3 totals 15 residues. The CDR3 loop reads CASSEMGQGQETQYF.

The chain recombines TRBV24-1 with TRBJ2-1. The CDR3 totals 12 residues. The germline V gene encodes CDR1 KGHDR and CDR2 SFDVKD. The CDR3: CATSIFGDEQFF.

This chain joins TRBV5-4 and TRBJ1-6; TCRdb's assignment of TRBD1 cannot be checked, as there is no DNA. CDR1 and CDR2 from the germline V gene are SGHNT and YYREEE (reference sequence). There are 13 residues in the CDR3. The CDR3 sequence: CASRGQLNSPLHF.

The rearrangement joins TRBV7-6 to TRBJ1-3; TCRdb indicates TRBD1, and absent DNA this call remains unverified. Per germline, CDR1 SGHVS and CDR2 FNYEAQ. The CDR3 spans 15 residues. CDR3 residues: CASSLTGAGRNTIYF. Supplemented by reference TRBV7-6 and TRBJ1-3, the full variable domain reads GAGVSQSPRYKVTKRGQDVALRCDPISGHVSLYWYRQALGQGPEFLTYFNYEAQQDKSGLPNDRFSAERPEGSISTLTIQRTEQRDSAMYRCASSLTGAGRNTIYFGEGSWLTVV.

The rearrangement uses TRBV4-1 and TRBJ1-1. Germline-derived CDR1 and CDR2 are MGHRA and YSYEKL. The CDR3 has 15 amino acids. CDR3 protein: CASSQDSSQYTEAFF.

The chain links TRBV18 to TRBJ1-1. Germline V gene sequence: CDR1 KGHSH, CDR2 LQKENI. The CDR3 length is 13 residues. This chain's CDR3 is CASSTQGNTEAFF. The complete variable domain, with remaining parts taken from reference TRBV18 and TRBJ1-1, reads NAGVMQNPRHLVRRRGQEARLRCSPMKGHSHVYWYRQLPEEGLKFMVYLQKENIIDESGMPKERFSAEFPKEGPSILRIQQVVRGDSAAYFCASSTQGNTEAFFGQGTRLTVV.

The CDR3 loop reads CASSPGGPGDTGELFF. The rearrangement joins TRBV7-9 to TRBJ2-2; the TCRdb D gene call, TRBD1, has no DNA to confirm it. CDR1 is SEHNR and CDR2 is FQNEAQ in the germline V gene (reference sequence). The CDR3 has 16 residues.

The J gene is TRBJ2-7, the V gene TRBV29-1. The CDR3 has 13 amino acids. CDR1 and CDR2 (germline): SQVTM, ANQGSEA. The CDR3 protein is CSVAKGTPYEQYF.

V gene TRBV7-8 combines with J gene TRBJ2-1; the D gene TCRdb calls, TRBD1, cannot be checked with no DNA. Germline values: CDR1 SGHVS, CDR2 FQNEAQ. This CDR3 is 16 amino acids long. The CDR3: CASSSPGTRKENEQFF. Based on the CDR3 plus reference TRBV7-8 and TRBJ2-1, the full variable domain is GAGVSQSPRYKVAKRGQDVALRCDPISGHVSLFWYQQALGQGPEFLTYFQNEAQLDKSGLPSDRFFAERPEGSVSTLKIQRTQQEDSAVYLCASSSPGTRKENEQFFGPGTRLTVL.